The subject of this entry is one T cell receptor (beta chain). The data stem from a study of blood T cell repertoires in COVID-19. Across the whole study: Some COVID-19 samples were acute and others convalescent; all came from the United States, Italy and Spain. The analysed material was cDNA or gDNA that came from T cells, B-cell-depleted T cells, or PBMCs.

V shed 3 bases, J shed 7 bases, and the junction held 8 bases outside the gene matches. CDR1 is SGHAT and CDR2 is FQNNGV in the germline V gene. This CDR3 is 14 amino acids long. Original methodology: By means of reference gene primer amplification, nucleated cell counts were estimated. Assay: immunoSEQ multiplex PCR; the TCRdb copy retains only in-frame clones and omits some. V and J calls and clone size are given by that table; D and trimming were obtained from the DNA. Of around 300,000 clones in the sample, 86% were seen once. The sample taken for sequencing was peripheral blood. The sequence was collected from a woman in her 30s who had recovered from COVID-19. The genes are TRBV11-2 and TRBJ2-7; 8 bases are shared with TRBD1. The CDR3 loop reads CASSFGQGWGEQYF. CDR3 bases: TGTGCCAGCAGCTTTGGACAGGGTTGGGGTGAGCAGTACTTC.